This TCR beta chain was identified in a study of OX40 agonist ivuxolimab in advanced cancers. Describing the broader study: Ivuxolimab was a fully human IgG2 agonistic monoclonal antibody targeting the costimulatory receptor OX40 (CD134). Intravenous ivuxolimab was administered to patients every 2 weeks at six dose levels: 0.01, 0.1, 0.3, 1.5, 3 and 10 mg/kg. Of the approximately 54 patients in dose escalation, 19 had hepatocellular carcinoma, some 15 had melanoma, 9 had renal cell carcinoma and 9 had head and neck cancer. In the dose-escalation cohort, approximately 83% of patients were male, and the mean age was approximately 60 years with a range of roughly 20 to 85. Prior anti-PD-1, anti-PD-L1 or anti-CTLA-4 therapy was permitted, and checkpoint inhibitors had been received by under 50% of dose-escalation patients. Partial responses were achieved by three dose-escalation patients, of whom one had hepatocellular carcinoma and two had cutaneous melanoma. Peripheral TCRbeta sequencing aimed to test whether ivuxolimab altered TCR sequence diversity and caused clonal T-cell expansion. The paper reports the monotherapy dose-escalation portion (N ≈ 52 patients) of the phase I ivuxolimab trial. General conclusions and limits of the study: Low levels of normalized T-cell clonal expansion were also seen in some patients who did not respond. At doses of 0.1 to 3.0 mg/kg, clonal expansion of both CD4+ and CD8+ blood T cells was observed from baseline to week 6. Antigen specificity was not determined for the clonally expanded peripheral T cells. After ivuxolimab, more expanded clones were found on average in CD8+ T cells than in CD4+ T cells. In partial responders in the 0.1-3.0 mg/kg groups, normalized peripheral clonal expansion was found to be among the lowest, especially among CD8+ T cells.

As for this clone: The specificity of this receptor is unknown. Base qualities are missing; no much larger clone stands one base away.

Genomic DNA was isolated from the sorted cells so that the TCRbeta CDR3 region could be sequenced. The immunoSEQ Assay was used for sequencing of TCRbeta CDR3 regions. TCRdb retrieved this table from immuneACCESS and kept in-frame rearrangements only. Not all clones are present; in checked studies, unresolved V genes account for under half, and no reason is known for the remainder. Recorded for this sample are tens of thousands of clones; approximately 84% of them occurred a single time. The leading ten clones occupy roughly 3% of the sample. The trial excluded patients who had a history of autoimmune disease or were on systemic immunosuppression. Peripheral blood for TCR sequencing was collected from all dose cohorts at baseline, on cycle 4 day 1, and on cycle 7 day 1. Samples came from an open-label, multicenter, first-in-human phase I dose-escalation trial of ivuxolimab. Adults with locally advanced or metastatic head and neck squamous cell, hepatocellular, melanoma or renal cell carcinoma were enrolled in the trial. CD4+ and CD8+ T cells were sorted separately from peripheral blood before TCR sequencing.

From the cysteine up to the phenylalanine, the CDR3 has a length of 13 residues. Only the CDR3 DNA stays, 39 bases, in frame from base 1. Via the germline V gene, CDR1 is MNHEY and CDR2 SVGAGI. V is cut by 10 bases and J by 7 bases, and the space between the germline ends is 20 bases. The sequence links TRBV6-5 to TRBJ2-7; the D call could be TRBD1 or TRBD2, with each sharing 6 bases. This clonotype originated in an adult with an advanced solid tumor such as melanoma, head and neck, liver or kidney cancer. The sequences come from CD4+ or CD8+ T cells sorted from blood, collected in a trial of the OX40 agonist ivuxolimab. The nucleotides read TGTGCCACCAAGCCCTTGGGGGGCTATGAGCAGTACTTC. The translation is CATKPLGGYEQYF.